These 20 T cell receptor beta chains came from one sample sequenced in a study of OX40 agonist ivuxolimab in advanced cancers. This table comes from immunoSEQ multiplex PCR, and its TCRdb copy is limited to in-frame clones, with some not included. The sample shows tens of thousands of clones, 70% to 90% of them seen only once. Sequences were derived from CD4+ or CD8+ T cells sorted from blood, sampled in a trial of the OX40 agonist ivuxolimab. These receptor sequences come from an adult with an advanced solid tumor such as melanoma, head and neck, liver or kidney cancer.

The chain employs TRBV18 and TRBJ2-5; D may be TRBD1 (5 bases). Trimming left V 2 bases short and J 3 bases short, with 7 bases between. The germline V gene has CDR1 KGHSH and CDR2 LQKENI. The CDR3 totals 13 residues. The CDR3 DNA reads TGTGCCAGCTCACCAATGACAGAAGAGACCCAGTACTTC. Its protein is CASSPMTEETQYF.

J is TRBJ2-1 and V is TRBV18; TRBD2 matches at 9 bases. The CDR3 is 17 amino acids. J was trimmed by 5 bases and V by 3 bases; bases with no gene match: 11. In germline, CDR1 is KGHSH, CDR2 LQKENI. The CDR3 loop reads CASSPSLAGRPNNEQFF. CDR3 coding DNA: TGTGCCAGCTCACCTTCCCTAGCGGGAAGACCTAACAATGAGCAGTTCTTC.

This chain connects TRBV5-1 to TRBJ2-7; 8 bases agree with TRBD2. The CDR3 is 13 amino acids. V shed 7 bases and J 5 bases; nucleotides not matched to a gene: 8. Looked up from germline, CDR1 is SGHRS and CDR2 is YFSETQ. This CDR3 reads CASGSGSINEQYF. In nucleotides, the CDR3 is TGCGCCAGCGGAAGCGGGAGTATCAACGAGCAGTACTTC.

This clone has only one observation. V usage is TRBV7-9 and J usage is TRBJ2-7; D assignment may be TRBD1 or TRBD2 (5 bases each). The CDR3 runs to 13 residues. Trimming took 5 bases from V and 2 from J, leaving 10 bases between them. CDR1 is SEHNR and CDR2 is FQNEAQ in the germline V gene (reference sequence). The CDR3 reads CASSRDGTYEQYF. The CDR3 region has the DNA TGTGCCAGCAGCCGGGACGGAACCTACGAGCAGTACTTC.

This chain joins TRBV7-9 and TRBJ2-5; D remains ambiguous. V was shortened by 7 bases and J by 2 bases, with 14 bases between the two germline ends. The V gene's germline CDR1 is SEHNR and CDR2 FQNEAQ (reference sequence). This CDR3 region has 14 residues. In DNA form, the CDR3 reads TGTGCCAGCACCCCCCAATTGGGACAAGAGACCCAGTACTTC. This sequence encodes CASTPQLGQETQYF.

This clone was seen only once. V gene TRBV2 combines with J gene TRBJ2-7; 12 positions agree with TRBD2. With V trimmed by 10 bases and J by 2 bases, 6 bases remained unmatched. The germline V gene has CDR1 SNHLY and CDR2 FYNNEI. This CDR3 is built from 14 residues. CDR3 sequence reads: CAKNLAGGPYEQYF. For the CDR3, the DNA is TGTGCCAAAAATCTAGCGGGAGGGCCCTACGAGCAGTACTTC.

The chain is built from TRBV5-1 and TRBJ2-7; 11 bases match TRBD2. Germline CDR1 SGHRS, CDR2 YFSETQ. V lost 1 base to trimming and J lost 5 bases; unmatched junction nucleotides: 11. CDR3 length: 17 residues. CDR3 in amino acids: CASSLSSASGRSHEQYF. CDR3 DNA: TGCGCCAGCAGCTTGAGTTCGGCTAGCGGGAGGAGTCACGAGCAGTACTTC.

The CDR3 DNA reads as TGCGCCAGCAGCTTGGGGCAGACCACAGATACGCAGTATTTT. The encoded protein is CASSLGQTTDTQYF. The gene calls are TRBV5-1 and TRBJ2-3, with D uncertain. Trimming took 0 bases from V and 2 from J, leaving 7 bases between them. The V gene's germline CDR1 is SGHRS and CDR2 YFSETQ. This CDR3 contains 14 residues.

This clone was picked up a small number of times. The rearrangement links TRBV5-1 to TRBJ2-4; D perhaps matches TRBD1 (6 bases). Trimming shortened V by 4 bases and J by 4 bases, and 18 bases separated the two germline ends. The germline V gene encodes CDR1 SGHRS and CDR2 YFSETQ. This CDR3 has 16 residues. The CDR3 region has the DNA TGCGCCAGCAGCGTGTCAGGGGCAGAAACTAAAAACATTCAGTACTTC. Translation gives CASSVSGAETKNIQYF.

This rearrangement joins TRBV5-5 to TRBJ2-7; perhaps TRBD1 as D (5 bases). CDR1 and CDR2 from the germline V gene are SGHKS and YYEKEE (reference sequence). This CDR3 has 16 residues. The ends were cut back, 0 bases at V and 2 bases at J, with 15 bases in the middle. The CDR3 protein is CASSLGWGGLTYEQYF. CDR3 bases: TGTGCCAGCAGCTTGGGGTGGGGCGGCCTGACCTACGAGCAGTACTTC. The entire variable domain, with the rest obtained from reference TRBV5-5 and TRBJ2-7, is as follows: DAGVTQSPTHLIKTRGQQVTLRCSPISGHKSVSWYQQVLGQGPQFIFQYYEKEERGRGNFPDRFSARQFPNYSSELNVNALLLGDSALYLCASSLGWGGLTYEQYFGPGTRLTVT.

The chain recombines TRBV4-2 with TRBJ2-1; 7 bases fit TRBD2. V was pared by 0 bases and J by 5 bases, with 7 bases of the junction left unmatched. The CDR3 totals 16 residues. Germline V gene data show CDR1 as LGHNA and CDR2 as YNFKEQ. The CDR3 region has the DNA TGTGCCAGCAGCCAAGATAGGTCAGCGGGAAACAATGAGCAGTTCTTC. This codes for CASSQDRSAGNNEQFF.

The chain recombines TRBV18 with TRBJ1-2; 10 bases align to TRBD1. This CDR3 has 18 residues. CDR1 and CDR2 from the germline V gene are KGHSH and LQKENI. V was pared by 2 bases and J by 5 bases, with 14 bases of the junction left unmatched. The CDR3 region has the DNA TGTGCCAGCTCACCAGAGGGTTTGCGGGACAGGGGACCTTATGGCTACACCTTC. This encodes CASSPEGLRDRGPYGYTF.

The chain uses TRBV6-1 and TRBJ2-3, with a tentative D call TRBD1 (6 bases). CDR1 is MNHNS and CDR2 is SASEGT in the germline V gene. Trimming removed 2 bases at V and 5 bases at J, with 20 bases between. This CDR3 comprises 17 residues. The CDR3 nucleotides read TGTGCCAGCAGTGAAAGGGGACATCGGGACATTAGAGATACGCAGTATTTT. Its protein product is CASSERGHRDIRDTQYF.

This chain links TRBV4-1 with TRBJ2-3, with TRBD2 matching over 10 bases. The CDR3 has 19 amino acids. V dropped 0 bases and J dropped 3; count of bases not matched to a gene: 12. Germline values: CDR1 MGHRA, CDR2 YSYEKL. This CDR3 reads CASSQDPGASGSKTDTQYF. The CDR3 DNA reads TGCGCCAGCAGCCAAGATCCAGGGGCTAGCGGGAGTAAGACAGATACGCAGTATTTT.

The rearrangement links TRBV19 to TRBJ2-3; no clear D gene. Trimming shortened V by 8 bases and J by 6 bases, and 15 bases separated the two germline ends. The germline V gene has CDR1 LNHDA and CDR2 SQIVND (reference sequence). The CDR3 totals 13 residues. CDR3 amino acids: CASRPLVSDTQYF. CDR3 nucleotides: TGTGCCAGTCGCCCTCTCGTTTCGGATACGCAGTATTTT. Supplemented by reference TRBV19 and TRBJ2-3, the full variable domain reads DGGITQSPKYLFRKEGQNVTLSCEQNLNHDAMYWYRQDPGQGLRLIYYSQIVNDFQKGDIAEGYSVSREKKESFPLTVTSAQKNPTAFYLCASRPLVSDTQYFGPGTRLTVL.

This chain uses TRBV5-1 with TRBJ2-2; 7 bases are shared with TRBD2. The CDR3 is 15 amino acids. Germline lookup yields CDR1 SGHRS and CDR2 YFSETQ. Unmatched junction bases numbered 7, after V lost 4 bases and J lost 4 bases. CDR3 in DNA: TGCGCCAGCAGCCGGGGCGGGAGAGGCACCGGGGAGCTGTTTTTT. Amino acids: CASSRGGRGTGELFF.

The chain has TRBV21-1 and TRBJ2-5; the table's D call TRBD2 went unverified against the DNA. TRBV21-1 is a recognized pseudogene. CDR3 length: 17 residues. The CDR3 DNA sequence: TGTGCCAGCAGCAATTGGCGGTTTTGGCGGAGCCAAGAGACCCAGTACTTC. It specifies CASSNWRFWRSQETQYF.

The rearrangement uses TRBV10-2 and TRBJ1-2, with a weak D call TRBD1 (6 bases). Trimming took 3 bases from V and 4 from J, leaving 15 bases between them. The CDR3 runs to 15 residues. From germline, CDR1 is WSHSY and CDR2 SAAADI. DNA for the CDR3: TGCGCCAGCAGTGATTCCGGACAGCTGGGCTATGGCTACACCTTC. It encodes CASSDSGQLGYGYTF.

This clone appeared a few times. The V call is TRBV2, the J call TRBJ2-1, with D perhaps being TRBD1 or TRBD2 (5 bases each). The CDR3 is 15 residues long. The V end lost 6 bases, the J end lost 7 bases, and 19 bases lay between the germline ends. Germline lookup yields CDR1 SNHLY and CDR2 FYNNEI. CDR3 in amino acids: CASRLTALGVNEQFF. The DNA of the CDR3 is TGTGCCAGCAGGCTGACAGCCTTGGGGGTAAATGAGCAGTTCTTC. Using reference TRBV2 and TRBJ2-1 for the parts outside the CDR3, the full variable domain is EPEVTQTPSHQVTQMGQEVILRCVPISNHLYFYWYRQILGQKVEFLVSFYNNEISEKSEIFDDQFSVERPDGSNFTLKIRSTKLEDSAMYFCASRLTALGVNEQFFGPGTRLTVL.

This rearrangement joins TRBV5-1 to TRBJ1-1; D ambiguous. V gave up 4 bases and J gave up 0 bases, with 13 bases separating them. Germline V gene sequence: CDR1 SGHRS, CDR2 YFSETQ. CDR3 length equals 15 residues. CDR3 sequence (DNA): TGCGCCAGCAGCGGAGCAGGTAGCCTGAACACTGAAGCTTTCTTT. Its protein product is CASSGAGSLNTEAFF.